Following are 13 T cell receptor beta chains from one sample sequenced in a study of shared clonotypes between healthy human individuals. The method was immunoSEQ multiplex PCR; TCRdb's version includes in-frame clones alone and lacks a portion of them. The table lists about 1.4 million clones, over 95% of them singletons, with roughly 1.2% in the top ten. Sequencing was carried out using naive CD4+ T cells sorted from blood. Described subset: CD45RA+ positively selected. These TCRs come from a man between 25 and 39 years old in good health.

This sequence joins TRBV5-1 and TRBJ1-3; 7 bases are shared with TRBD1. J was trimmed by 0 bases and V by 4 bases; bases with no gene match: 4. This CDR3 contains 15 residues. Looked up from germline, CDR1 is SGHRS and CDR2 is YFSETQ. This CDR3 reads CASSTTGASGNTIYF. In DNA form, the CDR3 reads TGCGCCAGCAGCACCACAGGGGCCTCTGGAAACACCATATATTTT.

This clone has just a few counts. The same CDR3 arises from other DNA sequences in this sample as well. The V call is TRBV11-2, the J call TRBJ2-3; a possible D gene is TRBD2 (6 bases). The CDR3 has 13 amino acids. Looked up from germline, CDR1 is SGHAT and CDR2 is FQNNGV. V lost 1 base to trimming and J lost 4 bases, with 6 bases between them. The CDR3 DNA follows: TGTGCCAGCAGCTTAGCGGGGGCAGATACGCAGTATTTT. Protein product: CASSLAGADTQYF.

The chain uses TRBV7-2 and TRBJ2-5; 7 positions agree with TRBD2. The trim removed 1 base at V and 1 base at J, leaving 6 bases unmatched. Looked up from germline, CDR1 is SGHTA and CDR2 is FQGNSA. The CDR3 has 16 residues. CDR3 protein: CASSLETSRVQETQYF. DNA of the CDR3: TGTGCCAGCAGCTTAGAGACTAGCAGAGTCCAAGAGACCCAGTACTTC.

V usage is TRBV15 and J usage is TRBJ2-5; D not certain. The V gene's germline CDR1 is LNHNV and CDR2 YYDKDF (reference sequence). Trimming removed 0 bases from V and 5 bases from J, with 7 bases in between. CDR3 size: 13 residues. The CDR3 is CATSRDSRETQYF. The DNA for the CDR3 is TGTGCCACCAGCAGAGATTCGAGGGAGACCCAGTACTTC.

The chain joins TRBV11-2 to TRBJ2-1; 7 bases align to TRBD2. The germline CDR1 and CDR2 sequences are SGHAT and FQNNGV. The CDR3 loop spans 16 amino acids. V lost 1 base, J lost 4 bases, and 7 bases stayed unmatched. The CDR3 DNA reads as TGTGCCAGCAGCTTAGTGGCGGGAGTGATTTACAATGAGCAGTTCTTC. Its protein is CASSLVAGVIYNEQFF.

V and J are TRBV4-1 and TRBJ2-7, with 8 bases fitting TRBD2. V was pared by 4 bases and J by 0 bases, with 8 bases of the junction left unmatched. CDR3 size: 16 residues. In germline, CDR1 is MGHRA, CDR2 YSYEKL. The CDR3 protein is CASSPGGRGYSYEQYF. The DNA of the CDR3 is TGCGCCAGCAGCCCGGGGGGGAGGGGCTACTCCTACGAGCAGTACTTC.

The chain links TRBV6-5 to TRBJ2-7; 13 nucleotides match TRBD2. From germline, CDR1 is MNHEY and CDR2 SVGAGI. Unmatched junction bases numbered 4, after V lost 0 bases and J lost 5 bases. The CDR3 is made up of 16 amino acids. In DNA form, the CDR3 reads TGTGCCAGCAGTTACTCGACTAGCGGGAGGTTTGACGAGCAGTACTTC. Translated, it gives CASSYSTSGRFDEQYF.

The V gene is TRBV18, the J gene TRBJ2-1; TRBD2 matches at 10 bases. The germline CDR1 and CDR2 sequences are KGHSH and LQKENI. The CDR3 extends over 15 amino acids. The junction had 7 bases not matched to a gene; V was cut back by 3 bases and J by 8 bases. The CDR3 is CASSPVPSGSDEQFF. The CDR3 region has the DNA TGTGCCAGCTCACCCGTCCCTAGCGGGAGCGATGAGCAGTTCTTC.

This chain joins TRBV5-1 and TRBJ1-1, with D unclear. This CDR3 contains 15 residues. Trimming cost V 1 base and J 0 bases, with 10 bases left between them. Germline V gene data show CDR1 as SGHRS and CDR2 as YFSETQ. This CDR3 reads CASSLYGGMNTEAFF. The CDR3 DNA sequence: TGCGCCAGCAGCTTGTACGGTGGAATGAACACTGAAGCTTTCTTT.

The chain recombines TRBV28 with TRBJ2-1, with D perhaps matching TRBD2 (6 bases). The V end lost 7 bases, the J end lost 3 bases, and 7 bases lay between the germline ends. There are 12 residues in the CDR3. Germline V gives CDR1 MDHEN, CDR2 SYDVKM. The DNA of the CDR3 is TGTGCCAGCACGACTAGCTACAATGAGCAGTTCTTC. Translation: CASTTSYNEQFF.

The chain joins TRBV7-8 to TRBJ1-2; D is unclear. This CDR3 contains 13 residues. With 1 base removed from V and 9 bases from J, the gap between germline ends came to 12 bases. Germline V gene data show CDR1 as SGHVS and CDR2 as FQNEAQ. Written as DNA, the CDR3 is TGTGCCAGCAGCTTAGTCTTGATAGAGAGCTACACCTTC. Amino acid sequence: CASSLVLIESYTF.

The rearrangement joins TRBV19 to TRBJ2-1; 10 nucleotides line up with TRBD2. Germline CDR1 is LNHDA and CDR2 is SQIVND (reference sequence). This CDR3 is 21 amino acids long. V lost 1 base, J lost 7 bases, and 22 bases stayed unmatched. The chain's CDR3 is CASSIVSASGRLGERGNEQFF. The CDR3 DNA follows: TGTGCCAGTAGTATAGTATCGGCTAGCGGGAGACTGGGGGAACGTGGTAATGAGCAGTTCTTC.

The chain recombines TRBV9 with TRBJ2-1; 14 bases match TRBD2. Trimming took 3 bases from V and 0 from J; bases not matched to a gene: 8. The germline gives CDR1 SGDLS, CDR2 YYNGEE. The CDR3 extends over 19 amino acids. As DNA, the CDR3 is TGTGCCAGCAGCGGGGGACTAGCGGGAGTGGGGAGCTCCTACAATGAGCAGTTCTTC. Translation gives CASSGGLAGVGSSYNEQFF.